The 25 T cell receptor beta chains given below trace back to one sample, sequenced in a study of blood T cell repertoires in COVID-19. Clones were read by immunoSEQ multiplex PCR, and TCRdb kept only the in-frame ones, dropping some. The top ten hold approximately 12% of the sample, which has roughly 170,000 clones, less than 85% seen once. The sample taken for sequencing was PBMCs or T cells enriched from blood (not recorded which). The receptor set was obtained from a man aged 45 to 65 who had recovered from COVID-19.

The V call is TRBV4-3, the J call TRBJ2-7; maybe TRBD1 (5 bases). Trimming took 4 bases from V and 4 from J, leaving 23 bases between them. CDR3 length: 17 residues. The germline V gene encodes CDR1 LGHNA and CDR2 YSLEER. This CDR3 reads CASSLLWAGPIPYEQYF. Written as DNA, the CDR3 is TGCGCCAGCAGCCTTCTCTGGGCAGGGCCGATACCTTACGAGCAGTACTTC.

The chain employs TRBV7-8 and TRBJ1-1; possibly TRBD1 for D (5 bases). The ends were cut back, 1 base at V and 3 bases at J, with 12 bases in the middle. CDR1 SGHVS and CDR2 FQNEAQ come from the germline V gene. This CDR3 is 15 amino acids long. The CDR3 sequence: CASSLVRGRDTEAFF. CDR3 in DNA: TGTGCCAGCAGCTTAGTTAGGGGTAGGGACACTGAAGCTTTCTTT.

The chain combines TRBV18 with TRBJ2-3; 9 bases agree with TRBD1. The CDR3 is 16 amino acids. Trimming cost V 3 bases and J 2 bases; bases outside gene matches: 6. Germline V gives CDR1 KGHSH, CDR2 LQKENI. The CDR3: CASSPFGQGITDTQYF. CDR3 nucleotides: TGTGCCAGCTCACCTTTCGGACAGGGGATCACAGATACGCAGTATTTT. Full variable domain (outside the CDR3, taken from reference TRBV18 and TRBJ2-3): NAGVMQNPRHLVRRRGQEARLRCSPMKGHSHVYWYRQLPEEGLKFMVYLQKENIIDESGMPKERFSAEFPKEGPSILRIQQVVRGDSAAYFCASSPFGQGITDTQYFGPGTRLTVL.

This clone turned up a few times. The chain combines TRBV2 with TRBJ1-2, with D possibly matching TRBD1 (6 bases). Germline V lookup: CDR1 SNHLY, CDR2 FYNNEI. CDR3 length: 17 residues. Trimming removed 4 bases from V and 3 bases from J, with 21 bases in between. The CDR3 DNA reads TGTGCCAGCAGTGTACCCAACAACAGGGTTTGGGACTATGGCTACACCTTC. As protein: CASSVPNNRVWDYGYTF.

The J gene is TRBJ1-5, the V gene TRBV27; D remains unclear. The germline V and J ends were trimmed by 2 bases and 5 bases, with 10 bases remaining between them. The CDR3 sequence is 14 residues long. The germline CDR1 and CDR2 sequences are MNHEY and SMNVEV (reference sequence). CDR3 loop: CASSLSADYQPQHF. CDR3 coding DNA: TGTGCCAGCAGTTTAAGTGCAGACTATCAGCCCCAGCATTTT.

V usage is TRBV7-9 and J usage is TRBJ1-1; 8 positions agree with TRBD1. The CDR3 extends over 13 amino acids. The V and J ends lost 7 bases and 1 base, in that order; junction bases with no gene match: 2. Per germline, CDR1 SEHNR and CDR2 FQNEAQ (reference sequence). CDR3 DNA sequence: TGTGCCAGCACCGGACAGGGGAACACTGAAGCTTTCTTT. This gives the protein CASTGQGNTEAFF.

The genes are TRBV14 and TRBJ2-5, with TRBD1 identical over 7 bases. The CDR3 has 15 amino acids. Germline values: CDR1 SGHDN, CDR2 FVKESK. Trimming cost V 4 bases and J 1 base; bases outside gene matches: 6. In DNA form, the CDR3 reads TGTGCCAGCAGCCCGCGACAGGGACCCCAAGAGACCCAGTACTTC. It codes for CASSPRQGPQETQYF.

This clone showed up just once. The chain has TRBV6-5 and TRBJ1-6; TRBD1 matches 7 bases. The CDR3 loop spans 14 amino acids. Germline CDR1 MNHEY, CDR2 SVGAGI. V shed 6 bases and J 6 bases; nucleotides not matched to a gene: 5. CDR3 coding DNA: TGTGCCAGCAGAAACAGGGGAGCTAATTCACCCCTCCACTTT. It specifies CASRNRGANSPLHF.

The chain couples TRBV11-2 to TRBJ1-1; D might be TRBD1 (6 bases). The CDR3 is made up of 14 amino acids. Germline-derived CDR1 and CDR2 are SGHAT and FQNNGV. V dropped 1 base and J dropped 7 bases, with 13 bases sitting between them. CDR3: CASSLGHRGGEAFF. The CDR3 nucleotides read TGTGCCAGCAGCTTAGGGCATCGAGGGGGTGAAGCTTTCTTT.

This CDR3 is CASSLTHLDRVNYGYTF. The CDR3 nucleotides are TGTGCCAGTTCCCTCACCCACTTGGACAGGGTTAACTATGGCTACACCTTC. The chain carries TRBV19 and TRBJ1-2, with 8 bases that match TRBD1. CDR3 length: 17 amino acids. Unmatched junction bases numbered 15, after V lost 8 bases and J lost 1 base. Germline V lookup: CDR1 LNHDA, CDR2 SQIVND (reference sequence).

The rearrangement joins TRBV9 to TRBJ2-1, with D possibly being TRBD2 (6 bases). Germline-derived CDR1 and CDR2 are SGDLS and YYNGEE. CDR3 length equals 16 residues. The ends were cut back, 4 bases at V and 0 bases at J, with 14 bases in the middle. The CDR3 here is CASSPPRGSSYNEQFF. CDR3 sequence (DNA): TGTGCCAGCAGCCCACCTCGGGGGAGCTCCTACAATGAGCAGTTCTTC.

This clone was observed once. The rearrangement joins TRBV6-6 to TRBJ1-1, with D unclear. The CDR3 totals 12 residues. The germline V gene encodes CDR1 MNHNY and CDR2 SVGAGI (reference sequence). V was pared by 8 bases and J by 8 bases, with 15 bases between. The CDR3 region is CASSHPGMEAFF. In DNA, the CDR3 is TGTGCCAGCTCGCACCCGGGGATGGAAGCTTTCTTT.

This clone has only a few counts. The chain combines TRBV7-2 with TRBJ1-2; 9 nucleotides match TRBD1. CDR1 SGHTA and CDR2 FQGNSA come from the germline V gene. This CDR3 region has 15 residues. J was trimmed by 3 bases and V by 3 bases; bases with no gene match: 5. CDR3 DNA: TGTGCCAGCAGCTTTTTACGGGACAGGGACTATGGCTACACCTTC. It yields the protein CASSFLRDRDYGYTF. The whole variable domain, filled in from reference TRBV7-2 and TRBJ1-2, reads GAGVSQSPSNKVTEKGKDVELRCDPISGHTALYWYRQSLGQGLEFLIYFQGNSAPDKSGLPSDRFSAERTGGSVSTLTIQRTQQEDSAVYLCASSFLRDRDYGYTFGSGTRLTVV.

This clone was picked up one time. This sequence joins TRBV5-4 and TRBJ1-2; D ambiguous. V was pared by 6 bases and J by 2 bases, with 14 bases between. Germline V gives CDR1 SGHNT, CDR2 YYREEE (reference sequence). The CDR3 is 14 amino acids. CDR3 sequence: CASIKRGGNYGYTF. The CDR3 region has the DNA TGTGCCAGCATCAAAAGAGGCGGAAACTATGGCTACACCTTC.

The chain uses TRBV20-1 and TRBJ2-7, with 7 bases lining up with TRBD2. The germline V gene has CDR1 DFQATT and CDR2 SNEGSKA (reference sequence). The trim removed 5 bases at V and 0 bases at J, leaving 4 bases unmatched. The CDR3 consists of 13 residues. This CDR3 reads CSARGTTSYEQYF. The CDR3 coding sequence is TGCAGTGCTCGTGGGACTACCTCCTACGAGCAGTACTTC.

This chain joins TRBV7-9 and TRBJ2-1; tentatively, D is TRBD1 (6 bases). The V and J ends lost 4 bases and 15 bases respectively, with 19 bases between them. CDR3 length: 13 amino acids. Germline lookup yields CDR1 SEHNR and CDR2 FQNEAQ (reference sequence). CDR3 in amino acids: CASSSLTGQRTFF. The CDR3 DNA reads TGTGCCAGCAGCTCCTTGACAGGACAGCGAACGTTCTTC.

The rearrangement uses TRBV5-1 and TRBJ2-1, with 11 bases lining up with TRBD1. Germline V gene lookup returns CDR1 SGHRS and CDR2 YFSETQ. This CDR3 has 17 amino acids. V lost 4 bases to trimming and J lost 6 bases; unmatched junction nucleotides: 12. CDR3: CASSPRTGGFVGNEQFF. CDR3 DNA: TGCGCCAGCAGCCCAAGGACAGGGGGCTTCGTGGGCAATGAGCAGTTCTTC. Based on the CDR3 plus reference TRBV5-1 and TRBJ2-1, the full variable domain is KAGVTQTPRYLIKTRGQQVTLSCSPISGHRSVSWYQQTPGQGLQFLFEYFSETQRNKGNFPGRFSGRQFSNSRSEMNVSTLELGDSALYLCASSPRTGGFVGNEQFFGPGTRLTVL.

The CDR3 reads CASSAQGAQTSYEQYF. The CDR3 DNA sequence: TGTGCCAGCAGCGCCCAGGGGGCCCAAACCTCCTACGAGCAGTACTTC. This chain joins TRBV9 and TRBJ2-7; TRBD1 aligns across 8 bases. CDR3 length: 16 residues. The germline CDR1 and CDR2 sequences are SGDLS and YYNGEE. The V segment lost 3 bases and the J segment 0 bases; nucleotides outside the gene matches: 8.

As to this clone: The junction shows a germline mismatch at one end, possibly a read error. The J gene is TRBJ2-3, the V gene TRBV7-7, with 12 positions matching TRBD2. The CDR3 is 16 residues long. CDR1 and CDR2 (germline): SSHAT, FNYEAQ (reference sequence). CDR3 loop: CASSLDLAGGRNTQYF. The CDR3 DNA is TGTGCTAGCAGCTTGGACCTAGCGGGGGGGCGGAATACGCAGTATTTT.

The J gene is TRBJ1-1, the V gene TRBV28; no firm D call. The CDR3 loop spans 11 amino acids. Trimming took 11 bases from V and 5 from J, leaving 12 bases between them. CDR1 is MDHEN, CDR2 SYDVKM, per germline. This CDR3 reads CAGTTGTEAFF. CDR3 DNA sequence: TGTGCCGGAACGACGGGGACTGAAGCTTTCTTT.

This chain connects TRBV27 to TRBJ1-1, with 8 positions matching TRBD1. The germline CDR1 and CDR2 sequences are MNHEY and SMNVEV (reference sequence). After removal of 8 bases from V and 1 base from J, the junction contained 6 bases not matched to a gene. The CDR3 covers 14 residues. CDR3 amino acids: CASARDRRNTEAFF. As DNA, the CDR3 is TGTGCCAGCGCCCGGGACAGGCGGAACACTGAAGCTTTCTTT.

The rearrangement links TRBV2 to TRBJ2-2; D perhaps matches TRBD1 (5 bases). V dropped 3 bases and J dropped 5 bases, with 10 bases sitting between them. CDR1 and CDR2 (germline): SNHLY, FYNNEI. This CDR3 is 14 amino acids long. The chain's CDR3 is CASSDARETGELFF. CDR3 nucleotide sequence: TGTGCCAGCAGTGACGCCAGGGAAACCGGGGAGCTGTTTTTT. The whole variable domain, filled in from reference TRBV2 and TRBJ2-2, reads EPEVTQTPSHQVTQMGQEVILRCVPISNHLYFYWYRQILGQKVEFLVSFYNNEISEKSEIFDDQFSVERPDGSNFTLKIRSTKLEDSAMYFCASSDARETGELFFGEGSRLTVL.

The chain has TRBV19 and TRBJ1-5; 7 nucleotides align to TRBD1. With V trimmed by 2 bases and J by 4 bases, 5 bases remained unmatched. The CDR3 runs to 15 residues. From germline, CDR1 is LNHDA and CDR2 SQIVND (reference sequence). The CDR3: CASSIWTGRNQPQHF. The CDR3 nucleotides are TGTGCCAGTAGTATATGGACAGGCCGAAATCAGCCCCAGCATTTT.

This sequence joins TRBV7-2 and TRBJ2-7; TRBD1 is a possible D gene (5 bases). CDR1 and CDR2 (germline): SGHTA, FQGNSA. The V end was cut by 2 bases, the J end by 5 bases, with 13 bases between. The CDR3 consists of 14 residues. The CDR3 DNA is TGTGCCAGCAGCTTATCTTACAGGAACAACGAGCAGTACTTC. It translates to CASSLSYRNNEQYF.

CDR3 residues: CASSLVMRAGGSEKLFF. CDR3 coding DNA: TGTGCCAGCAGCTTAGTGATGAGGGCAGGTGGTAGTGAAAAACTGTTTTTT. V usage is TRBV11-2 and J usage is TRBJ1-4; no definite D call. Germline values: CDR1 SGHAT, CDR2 FQNNGV. CDR3 length equals 17 residues. The V gene lost 1 base and the J gene lost 7 bases, with 19 bases spanning the gap. Based on the CDR3 plus reference TRBV11-2 and TRBJ1-4, the full variable domain is EAGVAQSPRYKIIEKRQSVAFWCNPISGHATLYWYQQILGQGPKLLIQFQNNGVVDDSQLPKDRFSAERLKGVDSTLKIQPAKLEDSAVYLCASSLVMRAGGSEKLFFGSGTQLSVL.